This T cell receptor (beta chain) was captured by sequencing in a study of blood T cell repertoires in COVID-19 (dated by TCRdb to 2019 to 2021). Study-wide context: Samples from collaborators originated in the United States, Italy and Spain and spanned both the acute and convalescent phases of COVID-19. The material from the prospective study consisted of cDNA or gDNA derived from T cells, B-cell-depleted T cells, or PBMCs. Deeply sampled blood TCRbeta repertoires from subjects exposed to, actively infected with, or recovered from COVID-19 were included in the dataset. The repertoires were released in a freely available public database intended as a resource for research on the immune response to SARS-CoV-2. The samples were drawn from two sources: the first 160 participants of the ongoing ImmuneRACE study, and approximately 1,300 subjects contributed by 6 global collaborators. The sample metadata nearly always contained a de-identified subject ID, COVID-19 status, age in years and sex. Where available, HLA class I and class II types were obtained from metadata supplied by the sample provider rather than from assay-based typing. General findings and caveats noted by the study authors: The quantity of clinical and demographic metadata differed by source and by participant and was supplied without curation.

From a lookup of the germline V gene, CDR1 and CDR2 are SGHRS and YFSETQ. The junction shows trimming of 1 base on V and 5 bases on J, plus 13 bases between the germline ends. The CDR3 starts with the cysteine, ends with the phenylalanine, and has 15 residues. Only the CDR3 DNA stays, 45 bases, in frame from base 1. Regarding this clone: The target of this receptor is not known. No quality values exist for individual bases; no much larger clone is one base distant.

The immunoSEQ Assay, a bias-controlled multiplex PCR, was used to amplify TCRbeta CDR3 regions from genomic DNA. In the original analysis: The number of nucleated cells in each sample was estimated by amplification of reference gene primers within the assay. To quantify the absolute abundance of each unique TCRbeta CDR3 rearrangement, sequence reads were collapsed and filtered. Productive Simpson clonality was computed per sample as the square root of Simpson's diversity index over productive rearrangements. Entries here come from immuneACCESS through TCRdb and include only in-frame sequences with V and J called. Some clones fail to appear in such tables; in the studies checked, an unresolved V gene covers under half of the shortfall, and the cause of the remainder is unknown. From that table come the V and J calls and clone size; the DNA was used to work out D and trimming. The sample table contains some 150,000 clones; only one count was recorded for 87% of them. Around 0.91% of the sample lies in the top ten.

The collaborating institutions used their own protocols to collect whole blood in K2EDTA tubes. For TCRbeta analysis, collaborator samples were shipped as frozen whole blood, as isolated PBMCs, or as DNA extracted from either sample type. The chain is assembled from TRBV5-1 and TRBJ2-1, and TRBD2 may be the D gene, going by 6 matching bases. Sample: peripheral blood. The TCR was taken from a woman between 50 and 59 years old with acute or convalescent COVID-19. DNA sequence: TGCGCCAGCAGCTTGACCACCGGGACTCACAATGAGCAGTTCTTC. It is translated as CASSLTTGTHNEQFF.